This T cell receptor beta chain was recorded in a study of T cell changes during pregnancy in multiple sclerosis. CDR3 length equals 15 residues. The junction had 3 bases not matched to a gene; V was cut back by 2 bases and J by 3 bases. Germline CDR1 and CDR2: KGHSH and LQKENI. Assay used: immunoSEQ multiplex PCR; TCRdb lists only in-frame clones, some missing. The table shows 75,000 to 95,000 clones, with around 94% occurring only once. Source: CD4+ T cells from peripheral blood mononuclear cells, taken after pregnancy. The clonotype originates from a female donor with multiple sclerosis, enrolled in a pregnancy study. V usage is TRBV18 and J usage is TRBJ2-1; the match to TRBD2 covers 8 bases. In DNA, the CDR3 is TGTGCCAGCTCACCATCGGGACTAGTCTACAATGAGCAGTTCTTC. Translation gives CASSPSGLVYNEQFF. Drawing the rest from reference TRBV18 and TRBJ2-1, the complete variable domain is NAGVMQNPRHLVRRRGQEARLRCSPMKGHSHVYWYRQLPEEGLKFMVYLQKENIIDESGMPKERFSAEFPKEGPSILRIQQVVRGDSAAYFCASSPSGLVYNEQFFGPGTRLTVL.